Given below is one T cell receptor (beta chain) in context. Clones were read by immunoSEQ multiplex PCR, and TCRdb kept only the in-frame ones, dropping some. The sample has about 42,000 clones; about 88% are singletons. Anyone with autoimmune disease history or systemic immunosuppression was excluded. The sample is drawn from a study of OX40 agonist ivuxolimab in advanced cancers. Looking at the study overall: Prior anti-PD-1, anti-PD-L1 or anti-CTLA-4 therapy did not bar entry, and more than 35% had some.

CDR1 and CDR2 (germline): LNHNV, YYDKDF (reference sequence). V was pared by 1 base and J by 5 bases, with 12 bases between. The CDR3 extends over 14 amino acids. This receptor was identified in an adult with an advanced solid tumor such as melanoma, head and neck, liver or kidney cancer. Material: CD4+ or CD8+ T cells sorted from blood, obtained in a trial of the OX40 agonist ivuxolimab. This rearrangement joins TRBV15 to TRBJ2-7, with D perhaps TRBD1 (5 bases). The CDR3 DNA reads TGTGCCACCAGCAGAGCTCGGACATTTCACGAGCAGTACTTC. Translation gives CATSRARTFHEQYF.